Presented here are 17 T cell receptor beta chains from one specimen sequenced in a study of CD8 T cells in ankylosing spondylitis. TCRdb used MiXCR to reprocess the 5' RACE reads, holding one entry per CDR3 protein. The sample has 200,000 to 250,000 distinct CDR3 sequences, around a tenth seen once. The sequenced sample consisted of blood, either unsorted or a sorted T cell fraction (not recorded which). Source of these receptors: a male donor with ankylosing spondylitis or in good health (not recorded which).

This clonotype occurred many times. The V call is TRBV12-3 or TRBV12-4, the J call TRBJ2-2; 7 bases line up with TRBD1. J lost 6 bases, V lost 7 bases, and 8 bases had no gene match. The CDR3 runs 14 residues. The CDR3 loop reads CASNLLQGAGELFF. CDR3 nucleotide sequence: TGTGCCAGCAACCTTCTTCAGGGGGCCGGGGAGCTGTTTTTT.

This clonotype was counted ten times or more. The chain joins TRBV25-1 to TRBJ1-1; D is uncertain. Trimming pared 8 bases from V and 1 base from J, leaving 8 bases between. There are 12 residues in the CDR3. CDR1 is MGHDK, CDR2 SYGVNS, per germline. For the CDR3, the DNA is TGTGCCAGCCAAAGGGCGAACACTGAAGCTTTCTTT. Translation: CASQRANTEAFF. Complete variable domain (other parts from reference TRBV25-1 and TRBJ1-1): EADIYQTPRYLVIGTGKKITLECSQTMGHDKMYWYQQDPGMELHLIHYSYGVNSTEKGDLSSESTVSRIRTEHFPLTLESARPSHTSQYLCASQRANTEAFFGQGTRLTVV.

The chain uses TRBV7-6 and TRBJ2-2; 10 bases map to TRBD2. CDR1 is SGHVS, CDR2 FNYEAQ, per germline. There are 17 residues in the CDR3. Germline trimming cut 4 bases from V and 7 bases from J; bases unmatched to any gene: 12. In DNA form, the CDR3 reads TGTGCCAGCAGCTCCACCAGCGGGGGGGCTCGTAACGGGGAGCTGTTTTTT. Amino acid sequence: CASSSTSGGARNGELFF. Looking up the rest from reference TRBV7-6 and TRBJ2-2 gives the full variable domain: GAGVSQSPRYKVTKRGQDVALRCDPISGHVSLYWYRQALGQGPEFLTYFNYEAQQDKSGLPNDRFSAERPEGSISTLTIQRTEQRDSAMYRCASSSTSGGARNGELFFGEGSRLTVL.

This clonotype was counted ten times or more. The chain uses TRBV29-1 and TRBJ1-2, with D unclear. Per the germline V gene, CDR1 is SQVTM and CDR2 is ANQGSEA. The CDR3 is made up of 15 amino acids. Trimming left V 6 bases short and J 0 bases short, with 17 bases between. CDR3 region: CSVLPAASPNYGYTF. The CDR3 nucleotides read TGCAGCGTCCTCCCAGCCGCTTCCCCTAACTATGGCTACACCTTC.

This clonotype was found a few times. The chain employs TRBV11-1 and TRBJ2-1, with a possible D match to TRBD1 (6 bases). Trimming took off 0 bases at V and 15 bases at J, with 15 bases between the two ends. The V gene's germline CDR1 is SGHAT and CDR2 FQDESV (reference sequence). This CDR3 has 13 residues. This CDR3 is CASSLAGGALVFF. The DNA of the CDR3 is TGTGCCAGCAGCTTAGCAGGGGGTGCCCTCGTGTTCTTC.

This clonotype was recorded many times. J is TRBJ2-3 and V is TRBV5-1; 13 nucleotides line up with TRBD2. V lost 5 bases to trimming and J lost 4 bases; unmatched junction nucleotides: 7. Per the germline V gene, CDR1 is SGHRS and CDR2 is YFSETQ. CDR3 length equals 16 residues. The CDR3 here is CASSSGLAGASDTQYF. The CDR3 DNA sequence: TGCGCCAGCAGTTCCGGACTAGCGGGAGCGTCAGATACGCAGTATTTT.

This clonotype was recorded at least ten times. This chain links TRBV5-6 with TRBJ2-3; a possible D gene is TRBD2 (6 bases). Trimming pared 4 bases from V and 5 bases from J, leaving 17 bases between. CDR3 length equals 15 residues. Germline V gives CDR1 SGHDT, CDR2 YYEEEE. The CDR3 sequence: CASSTLAHIGDTQYF. The CDR3 DNA sequence: TGTGCCAGCAGCACTCTAGCGCATATCGGAGATACGCAGTATTTT.

This clonotype showed up many times. The chain combines TRBV20-1 with TRBJ2-7; unclear D gene. Germline CDR1 reads DFQATT; CDR2 reads SNEGSKA (reference sequence). V was clipped by 3 bases and J by 0 bases, with 12 bases between them. The CDR3 sequence is 14 residues long. CDR3 nucleotides: TGCAGTGCTAGGGATCCGGAGTTCTCCTACGAGCAGTACTTC. The encoded protein is CSARDPEFSYEQYF.

The table lists this clonotype with many counts. CDR3 in DNA: TGCAGTGCTAGAGATCGATGGGAAGGTGCCCAGTACTTC. This sequence encodes CSARDRWEGAQYF. The rearrangement uses TRBV20-1 and TRBJ2-5; D unclear. Germline CDR1 reads DFQATT; CDR2 reads SNEGSKA (reference sequence). V was trimmed by 0 bases and J by 9 bases, leaving 14 bases between them. This CDR3 spans 13 amino acids.

This clonotype was detected ten times or more. The rearrangement links TRBV5-1 to TRBJ1-1, with no clear D. CDR1 and CDR2 (germline): SGHRS, YFSETQ. The CDR3 covers 15 residues. V was clipped by 3 bases and J by 7 bases, with 19 bases between them. The CDR3 spells CASSSTQRTGDEAFF. As DNA, the CDR3 is TGCGCCAGCAGCTCGACACAACGGACGGGCGATGAAGCTTTCTTT.

This clonotype was counted only a few times. The rearrangement uses TRBV20-1 and TRBJ2-3, with 11 bases that match TRBD2. Losses at the gene ends were 7 bases for V and 6 bases for J; bases not matched to a gene: 12. CDR3 size: 15 residues. CDR1 is DFQATT, CDR2 SNEGSKA, per germline (reference sequence). The CDR3 DNA is TGCAGTGTGACTGCGACTAGCGGGACGGGGGATACGCAGTATTTT. It specifies CSVTATSGTGDTQYF.

This clonotype was detected many times. The DNA for the CDR3 is TGCGCCAGCAGCTTGGTTGGGGGGAACACTGAAGCTTTCTTT. Its translation is CASSLVGGNTEAFF. V gene TRBV5-1 combines with J gene TRBJ1-1; possibly TRBD1 for D (5 bases). V lost 0 bases to trimming and J lost 1 base, with 7 bases between them. CDR1 is SGHRS and CDR2 is YFSETQ in the germline V gene. The CDR3 runs to 14 residues.

This clonotype has at least ten counts. This chain connects TRBV7-2 to TRBJ2-1; no definite D call. Germline assignment: CDR1 SGHTA and CDR2 FQGNSA. With 5 bases removed from V and 3 bases from J, the gap between germline ends came to 8 bases. The CDR3 totals 13 residues. The CDR3 DNA reads TGTGCCAGCAGCCCCCCCGGCTACAATGAGCAGTTCTTC. As protein: CASSPPGYNEQFF. The full variable domain, completed using reference TRBV7-2 and TRBJ2-1, is GAGVSQSPSNKVTEKGKDVELRCDPISGHTALYWYRQSLGQGLEFLIYFQGNSAPDKSGLPSDRFSAERTGGSVSTLTIQRTQQEDSAVYLCASSPPGYNEQFFGPGTRLTVL.

In this sample, this clonotype turned up a few times. The chain is built from TRBV28 and TRBJ2-7; 8 bases line up with TRBD1. V was clipped by 2 bases and J by 9 bases; unmatched bases: 12. This CDR3 spans 15 amino acids. The V gene's germline CDR1 is MDHEN and CDR2 SYDVKM. The CDR3 DNA sequence: TGTGCCAGCAGTTTAAGCGGCAGGGGGCTTGAGGTGCAGTACTTC. Its protein is CASSLSGRGLEVQYF.

This clonotype came up many times. Germline and junction disagree at one end, which may indicate a read error. The chain has TRBV20-1 and TRBJ1-5, with D possibly matching TRBD1 (6 bases). The CDR3 sequence is 15 residues long. Germline CDR1 is DFQATT and CDR2 is SNEGSKA (reference sequence). CDR3: CSATPAVGGNQPQHF. CDR3 sequence (DNA): TGCAGTGCTACCCCTGCGGTGGGGGGCAACCAGCCCCAGCATTTT.

With regard to this clonotype: The junction does not match germline at one end; this may be a read error. The V gene is TRBV25-1, the J gene TRBJ1-1; D unresolved. Germline CDR1 reads MGHDK; CDR2 reads SYGVNS. This CDR3 spans 14 amino acids. The CDR3 DNA sequence: TGCGCCAGCAGTGGTCTAGGGCCAGTTCCTGAAGCTTTCTTT. It translates to CASSGLGPVPEAFF.

This clonotype was detected ten times or more. J is TRBJ2-1 and V is TRBV27; tentatively, D is TRBD1 or TRBD2 (6 bases each). CDR3 length equals 13 residues. V lost 3 bases to trimming and J lost 9 bases, with 12 bases between them. Germline CDR1 is MNHEY and CDR2 is SMNVEV (reference sequence). The CDR3 DNA is TGTGCCAGCAGTTTTCGACAGGAGGGTGAGCAGTTCTTC. Amino acids: CASSFRQEGEQFF.